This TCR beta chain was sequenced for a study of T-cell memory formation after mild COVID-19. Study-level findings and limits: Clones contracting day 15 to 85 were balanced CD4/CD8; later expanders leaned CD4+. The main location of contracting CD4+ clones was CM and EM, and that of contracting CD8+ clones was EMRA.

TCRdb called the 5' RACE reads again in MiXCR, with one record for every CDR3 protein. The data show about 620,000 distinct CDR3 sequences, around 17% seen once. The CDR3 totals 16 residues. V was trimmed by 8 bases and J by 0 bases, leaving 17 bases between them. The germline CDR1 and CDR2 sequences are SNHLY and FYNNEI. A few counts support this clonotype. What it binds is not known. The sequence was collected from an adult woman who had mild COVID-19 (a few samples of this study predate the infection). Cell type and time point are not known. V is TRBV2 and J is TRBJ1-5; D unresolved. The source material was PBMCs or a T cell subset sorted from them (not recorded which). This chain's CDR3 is CASGFEEGYSNQPQHF. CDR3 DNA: TGTGCCAGCGGATTTGAGGAGGGATATAGCAATCAGCCCCAGCATTTT.